This TCR beta chain comes out of a study of T cells in Graves' hyperthyroidism and ophthalmopathy. Trimming took off 4 bases at V and 2 bases at J, with 11 bases between the two ends. The CDR3 is made up of 15 amino acids. Germline V gene sequence: CDR1 SNHLY, CDR2 FYNNEI. There were TCR beta CDR3 regions amplified from RNA transcripts. First-round RT-PCR of the TCR CDR3 relied on the HTBI primer set. TCRdb itself ran the multiplex PCR reads through MiXCR, one entry per CDR3 protein. Of under 650,000 distinct CDR3 sequences listed, around 15% are singletons. The V and J genes are TRBV2 and TRBJ2-2; no firm D call. Sequencing was performed on blood. This clonotype was obtained from a woman aged 25 to 39 with Graves' hyperthyroidism. Here the CDR3 DNA reads TGTGCCAGCAGTGCGAATAGCAGCAACACCGGGGAGCTGTTTTTT. It codes for CASSANSSNTGELFF.